This T cell receptor beta chain was sequenced during a study of T cell repertoires in cytomegalovirus infection. In the study overall: It was the public TCR beta signatures that indicated both CMV infection and matching HLA type. Study-wide points: The ex vivo response was dominated by HLA-C-restricted CMV-specific TCR beta clonotypes. Summed frequency of shared TCR beta families picked out CMV carriers who also had the relevant HLA.

Germline V gene sequence: CDR1 SGHNT, CDR2 YYREEE (reference sequence). This CDR3 is 18 amino acids long. Deletions cut 4 bases from V and 0 bases from J, with 17 bases between. Remarks on this clonotype: Its antigen is currently unknown.

TCRdb itself ran the reads through MiXCR, one entry per CDR3 protein. The table lists a few hundred thousand distinct CDR3 sequences, approximately 17% of them singletons. The rearrangement joins TRBV5-4 to TRBJ1-6; D ambiguous. The specimen was CD8+ T cells from PBMCs. The TCR comes from a human donor in good health (CMV status not recorded). Some clones in this sample may be carry-over from other donors' samples. The CDR3 DNA reads as TGTGCCAGCAGCAGTCGACGGAGACTGAGCTCCTATAATTCACCCCTCCACTTT. Encoded protein: CASSSRRRLSSYNSPLHF.